This TCR beta chain is drawn from a study of T-cell memory formation after mild COVID-19. TCRdb ran MiXCR on the 5' RACE reads and lists one entry per CDR3 protein. The sample shows about 410,000 distinct CDR3 sequences, 20% to 30% of them seen only once. Study results and caveats: Contracting clones localized mainly to CM and EM when CD4+ and mainly to EMRA when CD8+.

Germline values: CDR1 SGDLS, CDR2 YYNGEE. V was pared by 4 bases and J by 0 bases, with 10 bases between. The CDR3 totals 15 residues. This clonotype occurred a few times. Its target is unknown. The genes are TRBV9 and TRBJ2-2; D unresolved. What was sequenced was PBMCs or a T cell subset sorted from them (not recorded which). The TCR originated in an adult woman who had mild COVID-19 (a few samples of this study predate the infection). Cell type and time point are not known. CDR3 loop: CASSPWATNTGELFF. Here the CDR3 DNA reads TGTGCCAGCAGCCCCTGGGCCACGAACACCGGGGAGCTGTTTTTT.